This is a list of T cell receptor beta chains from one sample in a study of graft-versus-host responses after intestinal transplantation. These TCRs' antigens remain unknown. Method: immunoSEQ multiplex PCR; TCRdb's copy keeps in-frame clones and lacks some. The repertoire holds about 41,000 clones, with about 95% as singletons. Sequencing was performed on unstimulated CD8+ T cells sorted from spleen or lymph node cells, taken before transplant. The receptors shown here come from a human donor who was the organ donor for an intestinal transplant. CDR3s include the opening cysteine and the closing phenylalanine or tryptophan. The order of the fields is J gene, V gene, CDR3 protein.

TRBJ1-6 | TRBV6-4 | CASSDRDNSPLHF
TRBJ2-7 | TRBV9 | CASSAGGFYEQYF
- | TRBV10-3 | CAISDYDTYEQYF
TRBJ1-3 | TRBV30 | CAWTPGNSGNTIYF
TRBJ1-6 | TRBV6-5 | CASGDSYNSPLHF
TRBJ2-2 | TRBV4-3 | CAGSWSRTSGGPNGELFF
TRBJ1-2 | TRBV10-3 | CAISEFGQAPYGYTF
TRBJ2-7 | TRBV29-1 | CSVGTGGYEQYF
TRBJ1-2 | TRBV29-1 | CSVEDWLGLGTDYGYTF
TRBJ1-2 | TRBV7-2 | CASSQGGGQKIYGYTF
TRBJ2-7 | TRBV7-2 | CASSLAPAGGTYEQYF
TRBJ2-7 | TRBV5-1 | CASSLGQGPYEQYF
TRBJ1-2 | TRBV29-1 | CSAPDGTNYGYTF
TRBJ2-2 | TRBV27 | CASSLRGTGELFF
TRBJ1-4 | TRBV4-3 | CASSPGTGSGNEKLFF
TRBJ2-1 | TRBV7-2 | CASSPTPWTRRYNEQFF
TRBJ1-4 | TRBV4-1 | CASSQEGESPTEKLFF